A single sample gave rise to the 5 T cell receptor beta chains below, sequenced in a study of CD8+ T cells in alopecia areata. Extraction and reverse transcription of RNA yielded cDNA as the sequencing template. Measured with immunoSEQ multiplex PCR; TCRdb has only the in-frame clones, and not every one. The profile covers roughly 180,000 clones, with more than 55% appearing a single time and around 3.2% taken by the ten largest. Treatment described: oral pan-JAK inhibitor, 5-10 mg twice daily. The specimen comprised CD4+ T cells sorted from blood, sampled at week 4, from a patient treated with tofacitinib. The source of these receptors is a human donor with alopecia areata.

This clone was detected once. V is TRBV30 and J is TRBJ1-1, with D uncertain. The CDR3 totals 11 residues. CDR1 is GTSNPN, CDR2 SVGIG, per germline (reference sequence). Trimming left V 4 bases short and J 4 bases short, with 7 bases between. The CDR3, as DNA: TGTGCCTGGAAGCGCGGCACTGAAGCTTTCTTT. It codes for CAWKRGTEAFF.

Here the CDR3 reads CASSPAGYEQYF. CDR3 in DNA: TGTGCCAGCAGCCCCGCAGGCTACGAGCAGTACTTC. The chain links TRBV7-2 to TRBJ2-7, with unresolved D. V was shortened by 5 bases and J by 3 bases, with 8 bases between the two germline ends. Germline V gene lookup returns CDR1 SGHTA and CDR2 FQGNSA. The CDR3 spans 12 residues.

V and J are TRBV27 and TRBJ1-6; 9 nucleotides agree with TRBD1. The CDR3 is made up of 16 amino acids. Trimming at V came to 0 bases and at J to 9 bases, leaving 6 bases not matched to a gene. Germline loops: CDR1 MNHEY, CDR2 SMNVEV (reference sequence). The CDR3 loop reads CASSLSGQGIGSPLHF. In DNA form, the CDR3 reads TGTGCCAGCAGTTTATCGGGACAGGGAATAGGTTCACCCCTCCACTTT.

J is TRBJ2-4 and V is TRBV29-1, with D perhaps TRBD2 (7 bases). Germline-derived CDR1 and CDR2 are SQVTM and ANQGSEA. Trimming took 5 bases from V and 6 from J, leaving 14 bases between them. The CDR3 runs to 13 residues. The CDR3 loop reads CSVIGGRSNIQYF. CDR3 in DNA: TGCAGCGTTATCGGGGGGCGCTCAAACATTCAGTACTTC.

The chain has TRBV10-2 and TRBJ2-1; 10 positions match TRBD1. V lost 5 bases, J lost 5 bases, and 3 bases stayed unmatched. Germline CDR1 reads WSHSY; CDR2 reads SAAADI. The CDR3 is made up of 14 amino acids. The CDR3 sequence: CASSRTGGNNEQFF. The CDR3 coding sequence is TGCGCCAGCAGTCGGACAGGGGGAAACAATGAGCAGTTCTTC.